This T cell receptor (beta chain) came from a study of PD-L1 blockade in urothelial cancer. Whole-study context: Researchers found blood samples held a median of about 130,000 T cells.

Time point given: peripheral blood 6 weeks after treatment start. Some clones are missing from TCRdb's copy, which holds only in-frame ones; the method was immunoSEQ multiplex PCR. This table has approximately 93,000 clones, roughly 85% appearing once. Sample: PBMCs, taken around atezolizumab (anti-PD-L1) treatment. This TCR was recovered from a man between 65 and 85 years old with urothelial cancer.

CDR3 protein: CASSLTATNEKLFF. Here the CDR3 DNA reads TGCGCCAGCAGCCTGACAGCAACTAATGAAAAACTGTTTTTT. The chain joins TRBV5-1 to TRBJ1-4; maybe TRBD1 (5 bases). The CDR3 loop spans 14 amino acids. V was clipped by 4 bases and J by 0 bases, with 7 bases between them. The V gene's germline CDR1 is SGHRS and CDR2 YFSETQ.